This TCR beta chain was observed in a study of blood T cell repertoires in COVID-19. Turning to the study itself: Material from acute and convalescent COVID-19 was sourced from the United States, Italy and Spain. From T cells, B-cell-depleted T cells, or PBMCs came the material, which was cDNA or gDNA.

In the source study's methods: Nucleated cell number was recorded as an estimate derived from reference gene primer amplification. TCRdb's copy holds only in-frame clones and misses some; the assay was immunoSEQ multiplex PCR. V and J calls and clone size are those listed in that table; D and trimming were worked out from the DNA. The sample consists of around 39,000 clones, 70% to 90% of them appearing once. The CDR3 loop spans 13 amino acids. The V gene's germline CDR1 is SGHDT and CDR2 YYEEEE. The ends were cut back, 4 bases at V and 3 bases at J, with 11 bases in the middle. The source is a man in his 60s with active COVID-19. The gene calls are TRBV5-6 and TRBJ2-7; no clear D gene. The sequenced material came from peripheral blood. CDR3 amino acids: CASSPDTDYEQYF. The CDR3, as DNA: TGTGCCAGCAGCCCAGACACGGACTACGAGCAGTACTTC.